This TCR beta chain was sequenced for a study of shared clonotypes between healthy human individuals. Study-level background: For every donor, three CD4 naive, three CD4 memory, two CD8 naive and one CD8 memory plates were used. General observations from the study: Collection of samples was limited to blood; tissue repertoires likely differ.

Germline V gene data show CDR1 as SNHLY and CDR2 as FYNNEI. Germline trimming cut 6 bases from V and 2 bases from J; bases unmatched to any gene: 8. The CDR3 covers 15 residues. This clone was found once. The antigen is not known. The protocol was immunoSEQ multiplex PCR, while the TCRdb copy is restricted to in-frame clones and leaves out a portion. The sample has millions of clones; approximately 94% are singletons. HIV-negative, healthy adults without recent acute infections or vaccinations were the donors. The chain links TRBV2 to TRBJ2-5; 8 bases align to TRBD2. This receptor was identified in a man aged 18 to 29 in good health. The sample was naive CD4+ T cells sorted from blood. Subset reported: CD45RA+ positively selected. CDR3 bases: TGTGCCAGCAGCCGATATAGCGGGATACAAGAGACCCAGTACTTC. It codes for CASSRYSGIQETQYF.